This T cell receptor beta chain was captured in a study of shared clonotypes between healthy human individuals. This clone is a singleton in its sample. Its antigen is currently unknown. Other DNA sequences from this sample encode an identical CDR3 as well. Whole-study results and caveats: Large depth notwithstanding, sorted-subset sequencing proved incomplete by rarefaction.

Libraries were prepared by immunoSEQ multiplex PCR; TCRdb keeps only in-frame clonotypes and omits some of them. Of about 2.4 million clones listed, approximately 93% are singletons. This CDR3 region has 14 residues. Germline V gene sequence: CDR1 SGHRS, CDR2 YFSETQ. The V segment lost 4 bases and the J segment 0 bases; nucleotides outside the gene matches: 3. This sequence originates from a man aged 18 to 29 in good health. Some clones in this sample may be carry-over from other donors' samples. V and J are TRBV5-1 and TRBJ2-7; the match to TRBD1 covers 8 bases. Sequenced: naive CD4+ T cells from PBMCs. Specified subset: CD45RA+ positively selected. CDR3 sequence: CASSGQGASYEQYF. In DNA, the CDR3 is TGCGCCAGCAGCGGTCAGGGGGCCTCCTACGAGCAGTACTTC.